This T cell receptor beta chain came from a study of T cell responses to AZD1222 COVID-19 vaccine. In the study overall: Investigators merged groups given second doses at roughly 4 or roughly 12 weeks. Study-level results: It was only after the peak T cell response that any repertoires were sampled.

The CDR3 extends over 16 amino acids. With V trimmed by 2 bases and J by 7 bases, 11 bases remained unmatched. Germline loops: CDR1 SGHAT, CDR2 FQNNGV. About this clone itself: Its target is unknown.

This table comes from immunoSEQ multiplex PCR, and its TCRdb copy is limited to in-frame clones, with some not included. The sample includes 130,000 or so clones, roughly nine tenths of them seen just once. The V and J genes are TRBV11-2 and TRBJ1-2; TRBD1 matches 9 bases. The sequence was obtained from an adult in good health. The source material was peripheral blood, sampled on day 0 of AZD1222 vaccination. The CDR3 region is CASSLYSLQGAGGYTF. The CDR3 DNA reads TGTGCCAGCAGCTTATACTCCCTACAGGGGGCTGGTGGCTACACCTTC.